This T cell receptor beta chain was sequenced in a study of identical twins. TCRdb reanalysed the 5' RACE reads using MiXCR and keeps one entry per CDR3 protein. This sample has 450,000 or so distinct CDR3 sequences, with 14% found just once. Separately, the same data were catalogued under a study of yellow fever vaccine responses in identical twins.

This sequence was found in a woman aged 18-29 years in good health. Sequencing used CD4+ T cells sorted from blood.

In DNA form, the CDR3 reads TGTGCCAGCAGCATGGGACTGAGCTCCTACAATGAGCAGTTCTTC. Translated, it gives CASSMGLSSYNEQFF. The chain couples TRBV11-2 to TRBJ2-1; the D gene is possibly TRBD2 (6 bases). Trimming removed 5 bases at V and 0 bases at J, with 11 bases between. Germline CDR1 and CDR2: SGHAT and FQNNGV. This CDR3 spans 15 amino acids.